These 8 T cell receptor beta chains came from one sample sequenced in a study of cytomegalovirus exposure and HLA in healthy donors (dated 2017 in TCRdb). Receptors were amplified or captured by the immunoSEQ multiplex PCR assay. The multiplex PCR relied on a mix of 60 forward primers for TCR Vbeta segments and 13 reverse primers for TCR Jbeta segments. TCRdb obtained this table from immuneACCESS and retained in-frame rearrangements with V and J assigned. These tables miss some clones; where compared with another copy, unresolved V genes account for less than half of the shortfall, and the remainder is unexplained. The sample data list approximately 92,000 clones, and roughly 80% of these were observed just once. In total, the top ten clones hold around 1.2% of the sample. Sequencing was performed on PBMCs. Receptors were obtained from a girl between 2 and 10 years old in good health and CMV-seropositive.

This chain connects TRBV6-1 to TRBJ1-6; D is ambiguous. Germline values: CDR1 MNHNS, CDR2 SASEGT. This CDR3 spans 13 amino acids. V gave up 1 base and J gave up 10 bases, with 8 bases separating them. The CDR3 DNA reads TGTGCCAGCAGTGAAGATCCCCGGTCACCCCTCCACTTT. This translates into CASSEDPRSPLHF.

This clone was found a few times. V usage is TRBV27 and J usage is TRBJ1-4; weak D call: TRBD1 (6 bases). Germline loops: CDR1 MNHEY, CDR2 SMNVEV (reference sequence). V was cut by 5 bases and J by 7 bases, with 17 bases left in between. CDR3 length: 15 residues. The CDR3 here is CASSAYQGLGEKLFF. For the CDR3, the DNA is TGTGCCAGCAGTGCATATCAGGGGCTGGGTGAAAAACTGTTTTTT.

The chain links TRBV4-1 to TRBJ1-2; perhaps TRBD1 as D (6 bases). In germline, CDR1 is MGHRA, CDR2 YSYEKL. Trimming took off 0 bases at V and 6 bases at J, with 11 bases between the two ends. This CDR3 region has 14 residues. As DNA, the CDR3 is TGCGCCAGCAGCCAAGATTCCAGGGGTGATGGCTACACCTTC. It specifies CASSQDSRGDGYTF.

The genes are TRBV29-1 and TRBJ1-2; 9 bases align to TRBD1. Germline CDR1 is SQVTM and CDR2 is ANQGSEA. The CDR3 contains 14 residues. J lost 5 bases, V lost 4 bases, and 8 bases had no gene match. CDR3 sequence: CSVGGQGMQYGYTF. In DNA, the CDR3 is TGCAGCGTTGGTGGACAGGGGATGCAGTATGGCTACACCTTC.

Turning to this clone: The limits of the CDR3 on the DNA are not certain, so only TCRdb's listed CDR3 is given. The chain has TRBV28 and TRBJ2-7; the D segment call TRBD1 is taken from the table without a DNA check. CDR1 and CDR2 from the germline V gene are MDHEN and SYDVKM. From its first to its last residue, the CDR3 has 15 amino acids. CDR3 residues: CASSFLAGEGFEQYF.

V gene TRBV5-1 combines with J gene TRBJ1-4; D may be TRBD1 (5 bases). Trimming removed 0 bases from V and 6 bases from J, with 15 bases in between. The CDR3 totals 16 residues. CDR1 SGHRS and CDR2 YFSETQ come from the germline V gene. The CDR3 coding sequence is TGCGCCAGCAGCTTGGCCTATCGGGGCGGGGATGAAAAACTGTTTTTT. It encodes CASSLAYRGGDEKLFF. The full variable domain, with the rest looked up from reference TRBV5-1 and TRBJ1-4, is KAGVTQTPRYLIKTRGQQVTLSCSPISGHRSVSWYQQTPGQGLQFLFEYFSETQRNKGNFPGRFSGRQFSNSRSEMNVSTLELGDSALYLCASSLAYRGGDEKLFFGSGTQLSVL.

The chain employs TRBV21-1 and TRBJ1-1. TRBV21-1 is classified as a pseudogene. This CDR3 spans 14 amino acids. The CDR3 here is CASSLAGRGTEAFF. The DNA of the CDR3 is TGTGCCAGCAGCTTGGCGGGACGGGGAACTGAAGCTTTCTTT.

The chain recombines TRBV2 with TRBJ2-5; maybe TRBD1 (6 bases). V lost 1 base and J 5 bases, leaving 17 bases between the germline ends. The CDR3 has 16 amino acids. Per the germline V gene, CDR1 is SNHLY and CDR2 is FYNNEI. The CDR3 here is CASSEVGAGDGETQYF. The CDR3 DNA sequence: TGTGCCAGCAGTGAAGTGGGGGCAGGGGATGGGGAGACCCAGTACTTC.